The source of this T cell receptor (beta chain) is a study of blood T cell repertoires in COVID-19. Participants' reported clinical history set cohort assignment. Trimming removed 4 bases from V and 4 bases from J; junction bases left unmatched: 5. This CDR3 spans 14 amino acids. CDR1 SGHKS and CDR2 YYEKEE come from the germline V gene (reference sequence). The table came from immunoSEQ multiplex PCR; TCRdb's copy has only in-frame clones and leaves some out. The sample contains 250,000 or so clones, about 87% of which appear only once. This chain uses TRBV5-5 with TRBJ2-7; 10 bases are shared with TRBD1. Sample: PBMCs or T cells enriched from blood (not recorded which). This TCR came from a woman in her thirties with acute COVID-19. This chain's CDR3 is CASSRGTGDYEQYF. The CDR3, as DNA: TGTGCCAGCAGCAGGGGGACAGGGGATTACGAGCAGTACTTC.